This entry lists 10 T cell receptor beta chains sequenced from one sample in a study of CD8 T cells in ankylosing spondylitis. A single record per CDR3 protein comes from TCRdb applying MiXCR to the 5' RACE reads. The sample records roughly 260,000 distinct CDR3 sequences, around 19% being singletons. Material for sequencing was blood, either unsorted or a sorted T cell fraction (not recorded which). These receptor sequences come from a male donor with ankylosing spondylitis or in good health (not recorded which).

This clonotype appeared a single time. V usage is TRBV2 and J usage is TRBJ2-2; 9 nucleotides align to TRBD2. Germline CDR1 reads SNHLY; CDR2 reads FYNNEI. V lost 0 bases, J lost 5 bases, and 4 bases stayed unmatched. This CDR3 has 16 amino acids. The CDR3 DNA follows: TGTGCCAGCAGTGAAGCCTCTAGCGGGGCTACCGGGGAGCTGTTTTTT. It is translated as CASSEASSGATGELFF. Full variable domain (missing parts from reference TRBV2 and TRBJ2-2): EPEVTQTPSHQVTQMGQEVILRCVPISNHLYFYWYRQILGQKVEFLVSFYNNEISEKSEIFDDQFSVERPDGSNFTLKIRSTKLEDSAMYFCASSEASSGATGELFFGEGSRLTVL.

This clonotype was detected a few times. The rearrangement uses TRBV27 and TRBJ2-4; D remains ambiguous. From germline, CDR1 is MNHEY and CDR2 SMNVEV (reference sequence). The CDR3 spans 16 residues. V was trimmed by 8 bases and J by 9 bases, leaving 26 bases between them. The CDR3 protein is CASRRRQSGADGIQYF. CDR3 bases: TGTGCCAGCCGACGGCGCCAAAGTGGAGCCGATGGCATTCAGTACTTC.

The chain uses TRBV12-3 or TRBV12-4 and TRBJ2-7; D perhaps matches TRBD1 (6 bases). The length of the CDR3 is 15 residues. With 6 bases removed from V and 0 bases from J, the gap between germline ends came to 15 bases. The CDR3 DNA reads TGTGCCAGCAGCGAGGGACATGATGACTCCTACGAGCAGTACGTC. It encodes CASSEGHDDSYEQYV.

This chain connects TRBV7-6 to TRBJ1-4; 7 positions match TRBD1. CDR3 length equals 16 residues. Germline V gene sequence: CDR1 SGHVS, CDR2 FNYEAQ. Germline trimming cut 5 bases from V and 3 bases from J; bases unmatched to any gene: 9. CDR3 nucleotides: TGTGCCAGCAGCCCGGAGGGGGCGTTAGCTAATGAAAAACTGTTTTTT. Amino acid sequence: CASSPEGALANEKLFF.

This clonotype was picked up many times. The chain has TRBV20-1 and TRBJ1-6, with D possibly matching TRBD1 (5 bases). Deletions cut 2 bases from V and 5 bases from J, with 10 bases between. CDR3 length: 14 residues. Germline values: CDR1 DFQATT, CDR2 SNEGSKA (reference sequence). Written as DNA, the CDR3 is TGCAGTGCTAGACCCAGGGCGGATAATTCACCCCTCCACTTT. Translated: CSARPRADNSPLHF.

V usage is TRBV5-1 and J usage is TRBJ1-1, with 7 positions matching TRBD1. Germline V CDR1 and CDR2: SGHRS, YFSETQ. Trimming at V came to 4 bases and at J to 0 bases, leaving 9 bases not matched to a gene. CDR3 length equals 16 residues. Here the CDR3 DNA reads TGCGCCAGCAGCCCGACAGGGCGATCTATGAACACTGAAGCTTTCTTT. Its translation: CASSPTGRSMNTEAFF. The whole variable domain, filled in from reference TRBV5-1 and TRBJ1-1, reads KAGVTQTPRYLIKTRGQQVTLSCSPISGHRSVSWYQQTPGQGLQFLFEYFSETQRNKGNFPGRFSGRQFSNSRSEMNVSTLELGDSALYLCASSPTGRSMNTEAFFGQGTRLTVV.

The genes are TRBV28 and TRBJ1-1, with 10 bases aligning to TRBD1. There are 16 residues in the CDR3. Germline V gives CDR1 MDHEN, CDR2 SYDVKM. V dropped 6 bases and J dropped 0; count of bases not matched to a gene: 7. The CDR3 DNA is TGTGCCAGCAGCCAGGACAGGGGGTGGATGAACACTGAAGCTTTCTTT. Residues: CASSQDRGWMNTEAFF.

The chain links TRBV13 to TRBJ1-6; D ambiguous. Trimming shortened V by 1 base and J by 8 bases, and 9 bases separated the two germline ends. This CDR3 is 14 amino acids long. Germline V CDR1 and CDR2: PRHDT, FYEKMQ (reference sequence). The CDR3 spells CASSLDTGDSPLHF. CDR3 bases: TGTGCCAGCAGCTTAGACACGGGAGATTCACCCCTCCACTTT. The whole variable domain, remainder taken from reference TRBV13 and TRBJ1-6, is AAGVIQSPRHLIKEKRETATLKCYPIPRHDTVYWYQQGPGQDPQFLISFYEKMQSDKGSIPDRFSAQQFSDYHSELNMSSLELGDSALYFCASSLDTGDSPLHFGNGTRLTVT.

The rearrangement links TRBV9 to TRBJ2-1; tentative D call: TRBD2 (6 bases). The CDR3 has 15 residues. Germline V lookup: CDR1 SGDLS, CDR2 YYNGEE. Trimming left V 4 bases short and J 5 bases short, with 16 bases between. CDR3 nucleotides: TGTGCCAGCAGCCCAGCCCCGGACTACGACAATGAGCAGTTCTTC. It codes for CASSPAPDYDNEQFF.

This clonotype was observed a few times. This chain uses TRBV12-3 or TRBV12-4 with TRBJ2-3; TRBD1 aligns across 7 bases. V lost 6 bases and J lost 3; bases outside the gene matches: 3. This CDR3 region has 13 residues. DNA for the CDR3: TGTGCCAGCAGGACAGGGTTTACAGATACGCAGTATTTT. Its protein is CASRTGFTDTQYF.